The sequence of this T cell receptor (beta chain) was determined in a study of CD8+CD57+ T cells in acquired aplastic anemia. Profiling that covered TCR beta VDJ and CDR3 relied on genomic DNA as its template. TCRdb redid the calling of the reads with MiXCR, one entry per CDR3 protein. The table has just over 400,000 distinct CDR3 sequences, approximately 70% seen once; the top ten hold 4%. Comments on this clonotype: The germline gene is not matched at one end of the junction; a read error may be the cause.

The source is a human donor in good health, serving as a control. The sequenced material came from sorted CD4+, CD8+, or CD8+CD57+ T cells (not recorded which) from PBMCs.

The CDR3 protein is CSAADSRDQHF. CDR3 in DNA: TGCAGTGCTGCAGACAGCAGGGACCAACACTTC. This rearrangement joins TRBV20-1 to TRBJ2-5; perhaps D is TRBD1 or TRBD2 (5 bases each). The CDR3 is made up of 11 amino acids. Per the germline V gene, CDR1 is DFQATT and CDR2 is SNEGSKA (reference sequence).